This is a list of T cell receptor beta chains from one sample in a study of blood T cell repertoires in COVID-19. The protocol was immunoSEQ multiplex PCR, while the TCRdb copy is restricted to in-frame clones and leaves out a portion. The data show 110,000 or so clones, about 85% seen once. Source material: peripheral blood. All receptors derive from a woman in her sixties with COVID-19, enrolled during active disease. CDR3s include the opening cysteine and the closing phenylalanine or tryptophan. D genes are given only for firm matches. Size values are once, few and many counts, or a class for expanded clones, and some rows have none.

clone size	J gene	V gene	D gene	CDR3 protein	CDR3 DNA
.	TRBJ2-3	TRBV7-2	.	CASSPPGLLDTQYF	TGTGCCAGCAGCCCACCCGGACTTCTCGATACGCAGTATTTT
.	TRBJ2-3	TRBV2	TRBD1	CASSRDSRDTQYF	TGTGCCAGCAGCCGGGACAGTAGGGATACGCAGTATTTT
.	TRBJ2-3	TRBV23-1	TRBD1	CASNNPDRGADTQYF	TGCGCCAGCAATAATCCCGACAGGGGGGCAGATACGCAGTATTTT
once	TRBJ1-1	TRBV3-1/TRBV3-2	.	CASSQSLLNTEAFF	TGTGCCAGCAGCCAATCTCTCCTGAACACTGAAGCTTTCTTT
.	TRBJ2-5	TRBV19	.	CASSMSQAKTQYF	TGTGCCAGTAGTATGAGCCAGGCAAAGACCCAGTACTTC
.	TRBJ2-7	TRBV5-5	.	CASSSTLGHEQYF	TGTGCCAGCAGCTCAACCCTTGGGCACGAGCAGTACTTC
.	TRBJ1-2	TRBV30	TRBD1	CAWRPGQGIGGYTF	TGTGCCTGGAGGCCGGGACAGGGTATAGGTGGCTACACCTTC
.	TRBJ1-1	TRBV4-3	.	CASSPNAGGDTEAFF	TGCGCCAGCAGCCCTAACGCGGGCGGGGACACTGAAGCTTTCTTT
.	TRBJ2-4	TRBV25-1	.	CASSGGLRGDIQYF	TGTGCCAGCAGTGGGGGACTTCGAGGGGACATTCAGTACTTC
.	TRBJ1-6	TRBV15	.	CATSRAPRAANSPLHF	TGTGCCACCAGCAGAGCCCCCAGGGCGGCTAATTCACCCCTCCACTTT
once	TRBJ2-1	TRBV6-6	TRBD2	CASTLSGGASGEQFF	TGTGCCAGCACGCTGAGCGGGGGGGCCTCAGGTGAGCAGTTCTTC
.	TRBJ2-1	TRBV7-3	TRBD2	CASSFKRGFYNEQFF	TGTGCCAGCAGCTTCAAGCGGGGGTTCTACAATGAGCAGTTCTTC
.	TRBJ1-6	TRBV6-5	.	CASSYAGRGRNSPLHF	TGTGCCAGCAGTTATGCGGGACGAGGGAGAAATTCACCCCTCCACTTT
.	TRBJ1-5	TRBV5-1	.	CASRQGTSNQPQHF	TGCGCCAGCAGACAGGGAACTAGCAATCAGCCCCAGCATTTT
few	TRBJ1-2	TRBV7-6	.	CASSLQGPLGYGYTF	TGTGCCAGCAGCTTACAGGGGCCACTCGGCTATGGCTACACCTTC
.	TRBJ2-3	TRBV4-1	TRBD2	CASGLGLASADTQYF	TGCGCCAGCGGTTTGGGACTAGCCTCCGCAGATACGCAGTATTTT
.	TRBJ1-1	TRBV21-1	.	CASSKDGTGRTEAFF	TGTGCCAGCAGCAAAGATGGGACAGGGAGGACTGAAGCTTTCTTT
few	TRBJ1-2	TRBV4-2	.	CASSQDVSYGYTF	TGTGCCAGCAGCCAAGATGTCAGTTATGGCTACACCTTC
.	TRBJ2-7	TRBV27	.	CASSFHSTIQQYF	TGTGCCAGCAGTTTCCACAGTACGATCCAGCAGTACTTC
.	TRBJ1-2	TRBV3-1/TRBV3-2	TRBD1	CASSPGEGAGYGYTF	TGTGCCAGCAGCCCCGGAGAGGGGGCCGGCTATGGCTACACCTTC
.	TRBJ2-1	TRBV7-8	.	CASSLPEFGSPLNEQFF	TGTGCCAGCAGCTTACCCGAGTTTGGGAGTCCCCTCAATGAGCAGTTCTTC
.	TRBJ2-7	TRBV5-1	TRBD1	CASSLAEGQWDEQYF	TGCGCCAGCAGCTTGGCCGAGGGACAGTGGGACGAGCAGTACTTC
.	TRBJ2-1	TRBV6-5	.	CASRRRGADANEQFF	TGTGCCAGCAGGCGCCGGGGGGCGGACGCCAATGAGCAGTTCTTC
few	TRBJ1-1	TRBV6-5	TRBD1	CASSYGQGAIGTEAFF	TGTGCCAGCAGTTACGGGCAGGGGGCGATCGGGACTGAAGCTTTCTTT
.	TRBJ1-1	TRBV19	TRBD1	CASSATRDSMNTEAFF	TGTGCCAGTAGTGCTACCCGGGACAGTATGAACACTGAAGCTTTCTTT
.	TRBJ1-5	TRBV27	.	CASSSVNSNQPQHF	TGTGCCAGCAGTTCCGTTAATAGCAATCAGCCCCAGCATTTT
.	TRBJ1-2	TRBV6-6	TRBD1	CASSYSGQGAAYGYTF	TGTGCCAGCAGTTACTCCGGACAGGGGGCTGCCTATGGCTACACCTTC
.	TRBJ2-1	TRBV6-5	TRBD1	CASSSGGRYNEQFF	TGTGCCAGCAGTTCAGGGGGCCGCTACAATGAGCAGTTCTTC
.	TRBJ1-4	TRBV7-2	TRBD1	CASSLGGDRGREKLFF	TGTGCCAGCAGCTTAGGTGGGGACAGGGGTCGCGAAAAACTGTTTTTT
.	TRBJ1-2	TRBV7-9	TRBD1	CASSSGQGVDGYTF	TGTGCCAGCAGCTCGGGACAGGGGGTTGATGGCTACACCTTC
few	TRBJ1-5	TRBV6-1	TRBD1	CASSEKDRGGSNQPQHF	TGTGCCAGCAGTGAGAAGGACAGGGGAGGAAGCAATCAGCCCCAGCATTTT
.	TRBJ2-3	TRBV9	TRBD2	CASSVDTPGLAGEPDTQYF	TGTGCCAGCAGCGTAGACACCCCGGGACTAGCGGGGGAGCCAGATACGCAGTATTTT
.	TRBJ1-5	TRBV7-8	TRBD1	CASSLSTGRNQPQHF	TGTGCCAGCAGCTTATCGACAGGGCGAAATCAGCCCCAGCATTTT